This passage covers 7 T cell receptor beta chains from one sample sequenced in a study of T cell responses to AZD1222 COVID-19 vaccine. Data came from immunoSEQ multiplex PCR; TCRdb stores just in-frame clones and leaves some out. Among roughly 120,000 clones listed, 80% to 95% were seen once. Sequencing was performed on peripheral blood, taken 28 days after the second AZD1222 dose. Receptors originate from an adult who received the AZD1222 COVID-19 vaccine.

This clone was picked up one time. V usage is TRBV15 and J usage is TRBJ1-5; weak D call: TRBD1 (5 bases). The V and J ends lost 3 bases and 4 bases respectively, with 10 bases between them. The CDR3 is 14 amino acids. Germline values: CDR1 LNHNV, CDR2 YYDKDF (reference sequence). The CDR3, as DNA: TGTGCCACCAGCAGCAGGGTTGGGAATCAGCCCCAGCATTTT. Its translation: CATSSRVGNQPQHF.

The rearrangement joins TRBV7-9 to TRBJ2-7; the D call may be TRBD1 or TRBD2 (6 bases each). V shed 5 bases and J shed 7 bases, with 21 bases lying between them. Germline assignment: CDR1 SEHNR and CDR2 FQNEAQ (reference sequence). CDR3 length: 15 amino acids. In nucleotides, the CDR3 is TGTGCCAGCAGCCAGGACCTTTCGGGGGCTTGGGAGCAGTACTTC. Its protein is CASSQDLSGAWEQYF.

The chain couples TRBV19 to TRBJ2-7, with 11 bases identical to TRBD1. This CDR3 region has 15 residues. Germline CDR1 and CDR2: LNHDA and SQIVND (reference sequence). V shed 3 bases, J shed 6 bases, and the junction held 7 bases outside the gene matches. CDR3 bases: TGTGCCAGTAGTATTTTGGGGACAGGGGGAGGCGAGCAGTACTTC. Translation: CASSILGTGGGEQYF.

The chain links TRBV5-6 to TRBJ2-7, with D possibly being TRBD1 or TRBD2 (5 bases each). Trimming took 0 bases from V and 1 from J, leaving 11 bases between them. CDR1 is SGHDT, CDR2 YYEEEE, per germline. The CDR3 is 15 amino acids. The CDR3 DNA follows: TGTGCCAGCAGCTTGGAAGGGACGGTTTCCTACGAGCAGTACTTC. Protein product: CASSLEGTVSYEQYF.

This rearrangement joins TRBV7-2 to TRBJ1-2; TRBD1 matches at 8 bases. CDR1 is SGHTA and CDR2 is FQGNSA in the germline V gene. This CDR3 spans 13 amino acids. Trimming at V came to 5 bases and at J to 8 bases, leaving 7 bases not matched to a gene. The CDR3 is CASSQTGGGGYTF. CDR3 DNA: TGTGCCAGCAGCCAAACAGGGGGTGGCGGCTACACCTTC.

The chain has TRBV6-5 and TRBJ2-2; D remains unclear. Germline CDR1 reads MNHEY; CDR2 reads SVGAGI. The CDR3 covers 13 residues. With 7 bases removed from V and 2 bases from J, the gap between germline ends came to 8 bases. The CDR3 loop is CASKIVNTGELFF. In DNA, the CDR3 is TGTGCCAGCAAGATTGTTAACACCGGGGAGCTGTTTTTT.

The V gene is TRBV27, the J gene TRBJ2-1, with 11 bases aligning to TRBD2. This CDR3 is 16 amino acids long. Germline CDR1 is MNHEY and CDR2 is SMNVEV (reference sequence). Trimming cost V 4 bases and J 9 bases; bases outside gene matches: 11. The DNA for the CDR3 is TGTGCCAGCAGTTCCCAGGCTAGCGGGGGGTTGGGTGAGCAGTTCTTC. Protein: CASSSQASGGLGEQFF.